Following are 2 T cell receptor beta chains from one sample sequenced in a study of blood T cell repertoires in COVID-19. Generated by immunoSEQ multiplex PCR, the TCRdb table keeps only in-frame clones and is missing some. The sample includes some 87,000 clones, 60% to 85% of them seen just once. The source material was peripheral blood. All receptors come from a human donor in a cohort sampled during active COVID-19.

The V call is TRBV23-1, the J call TRBJ1-3; 7 positions agree with TRBD1. TRBV23-1 belongs to the ORF category, with a function that is uncertain. V shed 2 bases and J 2 bases; nucleotides not matched to a gene: 12. This CDR3 comprises 18 residues. The CDR3 here is CASSQQDRENGAGNTIYF. CDR3 DNA: TGCGCCAGCAGTCAACAAGACAGGGAAAATGGTGCTGGAAACACCATATATTTT.

In this sample, this clone turned up a few times. This sequence joins TRBV2 and TRBJ1-2; no clear D gene. V lost 3 bases and J lost 4, with 12 bases in between. CDR3 length equals 14 residues. Germline V gene sequence: CDR1 SNHLY, CDR2 FYNNEI. This chain's CDR3 is CASSDDWQGYGYTF. In DNA, the CDR3 is TGTGCCAGCAGTGATGACTGGCAAGGCTATGGCTACACCTTC.